The 10 T cell receptor beta chains listed next were all sequenced from one sample in a study of beta chain features in type 1 diabetes. Investigators reverse transcribed all isolated RNA, so they sequenced expressed TCRB transcripts. Profiling relied on immunoSEQ multiplex PCR, and the TCRdb table lists in-frame clones only, not all of them. This sample has more than 20,000 clones, with about 72% found just once. The source material was Tregs from blood. These receptors were obtained from a woman between 40 and 55 years old in good health.

In regard to this clone: The junction shows a germline mismatch at one end, possibly a read error. Other DNA sequences within the sample encode an identical CDR3. The chain recombines TRBV10-3 with TRBJ1-6, with D unclear. Germline CDR1 and CDR2: ENHRY and SYGVKD. CDR3 length: 14 amino acids. For the CDR3, the DNA is TGTGCCATCAGTGCCGGCGTGGGCAATTCCCCCCTCCACTTT. Protein product: CAISAGVGNSPLHF.

V is TRBV7-9 and J is TRBJ2-7; tentatively, D is TRBD2 (6 bases). The V and J ends lost 3 bases and 6 bases respectively, with 18 bases between them. The CDR3 runs to 15 residues. From germline, CDR1 is SEHNR and CDR2 FQNEAQ (reference sequence). In DNA, the CDR3 is TGTGCCAGCAGCTTTACCCGGGCGGGGCGCGGCGAGCAGTACTTC. Its protein is CASSFTRAGRGEQYF.

The chain recombines TRBV2 with TRBJ2-1; D is perhaps TRBD2 (5 bases). This CDR3 has 13 amino acids. Trimming left V 7 bases short and J 12 bases short, with 19 bases between. Per germline, CDR1 SNHLY and CDR2 FYNNEI. Written as DNA, the CDR3 is TGTGCCAGCACGGGGTCCAGGACTGCCTGGCAGTTCTTC. This encodes CASTGSRTAWQFF.

The J gene is TRBJ1-1, the V gene TRBV29-1; 8 bases fit TRBD1. V trimming: 4 bases; J trimming: 0 bases; junction bases outside the gene matches: 7. Germline loops: CDR1 SQVTM, CDR2 ANQGSEA. This CDR3 contains 15 residues. CDR3 loop: CSVVRYRGMNTEAFF. DNA for the CDR3: TGCAGCGTTGTCCGATACAGGGGGATGAACACTGAAGCTTTCTTT. The full variable domain, completed using reference TRBV29-1 and TRBJ1-1, is SAVISQKPSRDICQRGTSLTIQCQVDSQVTMMFWYRQQPGQSLTLIATANQGSEATYESGFVIDKFPISRPNLTFSTLTVSNMSPEDSSIYLCSVVRYRGMNTEAFFGQGTRLTVV.

V usage is TRBV6-1 and J usage is TRBJ1-5, with no clear D. The CDR3 is 14 amino acids. Trimming stripped 7 bases from V and 0 bases from J, with 10 bases between. Germline V CDR1 and CDR2: MNHNS, SASEGT. CDR3 DNA sequence: TGTGCCAGCATGTGGGGAGATAGCAATCAGCCCCAGCATTTT. This encodes CASMWGDSNQPQHF.

The chain links TRBV11-2 to TRBJ2-3, with TRBD2 matching 13 bases. This CDR3 has 14 residues. Per the germline V gene, CDR1 is SGHAT and CDR2 is FQNNGV. Trimming took 6 bases from V and 5 from J; bases not matched to a gene: 2. The CDR3 loop is CASRLAGGIDTQYF. Written as DNA, the CDR3 is TGTGCCAGCAGACTAGCGGGGGGGATAGATACGCAGTATTTT.

This clone showed up just a few times. The chain has TRBV5-4 and TRBJ1-2; 7 nucleotides align to TRBD1. This CDR3 contains 15 residues. With V trimmed by 3 bases and J by 4 bases, 9 bases remained unmatched. Germline values: CDR1 SGHNT, CDR2 YYREEE (reference sequence). The CDR3 region is CASSSPTGVGYGYTF. DNA of the CDR3: TGTGCCAGCAGCTCCCCCACAGGGGTAGGCTATGGCTACACCTTC.

This sequence joins TRBV5-1 and TRBJ2-5, with a possible D match to TRBD2 (5 bases). The V end lost 4 bases, the J end lost 0 bases, and 10 bases lay between the germline ends. Germline lookup yields CDR1 SGHRS and CDR2 YFSETQ. This CDR3 contains 14 residues. The CDR3 reads CASSLIGDQETQYF. In DNA, the CDR3 is TGCGCCAGCAGCCTGATCGGGGACCAAGAGACCCAGTACTTC.

The DNA for the CDR3 is TGTGCCAGCAGTACGACAGGGGGCGAGAATCAGCCCCAGCATTTT. This translates into CASSTTGGENQPQHF. The V call is TRBV6-5, the J call TRBJ1-5; the match to TRBD1 covers 10 bases. Germline loops: CDR1 MNHEY, CDR2 SVGAGI. This CDR3 spans 15 amino acids. V lost 5 bases to trimming and J lost 4 bases; unmatched junction nucleotides: 5.

This chain joins TRBV11-2 and TRBJ2-5; D not certain. Germline V lookup: CDR1 SGHAT, CDR2 FQNNGV. The CDR3 is 13 amino acids. V was clipped by 0 bases and J by 13 bases, with 15 bases between them. In DNA, the CDR3 is TGTGCCAGCAGCTTAGATCCCCGACTGTCCCGGTACTTC. This translates into CASSLDPRLSRYF.